One and the same sample provided the 6 T cell receptor beta chains below, sequenced in a study of CD8 T cells in Susac syndrome. Random hexamers were used to reverse transcribe an amount of about 0.45 to 1 ug RNA. TCRdb re-called the immunoSEQ multiplex PCR reads through MiXCR, storing one row per CDR3 protein. The repertoire holds under 200,000 distinct CDR3 sequences, over 85% seen once, with over 0.12% in the top ten. Source material: CD4+ T cells from PBMCs. The receptors shown here come from a human donor in good health.

In DNA form, the CDR3 reads TGTGCCACCGGGACAGGGCGCACCGGGGAGCTGTTTTTT. It yields the protein CATGTGRTGELFF. The genes are TRBV19 and TRBJ2-2; 9 bases line up with TRBD1. The CDR3 loop spans 13 amino acids. After removal of 10 bases from V and 4 bases from J, the junction contained 4 bases not matched to a gene. Germline CDR1 and CDR2: LNHDA and SQIVND (reference sequence).

This rearrangement joins TRBV20-1 to TRBJ1-5; D call uncertain. The CDR3 is made up of 13 amino acids. With 3 bases removed from V and 2 bases from J, the gap between germline ends came to 8 bases. CDR1 is DFQATT, CDR2 SNEGSKA, per germline (reference sequence). The CDR3: CSASDLGNQPQHF. For the CDR3, the DNA is TGCAGTGCTAGTGACTTGGGCAATCAGCCCCAGCATTTT.

The rearrangement links TRBV10-3 to TRBJ2-6, with D hard to call. The CDR3 totals 13 residues. V lost 4 bases to trimming and J lost 2 bases, with 3 bases between them. Germline V gene data show CDR1 as ENHRY and CDR2 as SYGVKD. The CDR3 loop is CAISVTGANVLTF. The CDR3 bases are TGTGCCATCAGTGTGACTGGGGCCAACGTCCTGACTTTC.

The rearrangement links TRBV3-1 to TRBJ1-5; D is unresolved. This CDR3 is 13 amino acids long. Germline loops: CDR1 LGHDT, CDR2 YNNKEL (reference sequence). The germline V and J ends were trimmed by 2 bases and 5 bases, with 7 bases remaining between them. CDR3 loop: CASSQIGDQPQHF. The CDR3 coding sequence is TGTGCCAGCAGCCAAATAGGAGATCAGCCCCAGCATTTT.

This chain uses TRBV20-1 with TRBJ2-3; 7 bases fit TRBD2. From germline, CDR1 is DFQATT and CDR2 SNEGSKA (reference sequence). This CDR3 contains 17 residues. After removal of 3 bases from V and 2 bases from J, the junction contained 14 bases not matched to a gene. CDR3 region: CSASPILGLETTDTQYF. CDR3 sequence (DNA): TGCAGTGCTAGTCCTATACTCGGACTAGAAACCACAGATACGCAGTATTTT.

DNA of the CDR3: TGTGCCAGCAGCGTAACCGGGGACGGGACAGATACGCAGTATTTT. As protein: CASSVTGDGTDTQYF. The V call is TRBV9, the J call TRBJ2-3; D is perhaps TRBD1 or TRBD2 (5 bases each). Per germline, CDR1 SGDLS and CDR2 YYNGEE. The CDR3 is 15 amino acids. The V gene lost 1 base and the J gene lost 3 bases, with 12 bases spanning the gap.